This T cell receptor (beta chain) was retrieved from a study of identical twins (TCRdb year 2016). Turning to the overall study: The study deep-sequenced TCR alpha and beta repertoires from monozygotic twins, unrelated adults of various ages and cord blood to test whether fetal clonotypes persist. Replicate twin experiments were performed at different times using different library preparation protocols to rule out contamination. On the study overall, not on this receptor specifically: Compared with coincidental sharing between unrelated individuals, an excess of low generation-probability sequences was observed among out-of-frame TCR alpha sequences shared between twins. Excess twin sharing in beta out-of-frame sequences was weaker because fewer shared sequences lowered the signal-to-noise ratio. Because the same donors could not be followed over many years, conclusions were based on cross-sectional statistical analysis. Invariant T cells such as MAIT and iNKT could partly confound zero-insertion analyses, although diverse VJ usage argued against such confounding for most clonotypes. Recombination models systematically underestimated out-of-frame TCR alpha sharing in monozygotic twins but agreed with sharing between unrelated individuals. Fewer insertions were carried by abundant cord blood beta clonotypes; a weaker similar trend was observed in young adult naive repertoires, while no such trend was observed in memory repertoires.

Library preparation employed 5' RACE. The sample was run on an Illumina HiSeq 2000. Template switching added a universal primer binding site, and the final cDNA carried a unique molecular identifier that allowed TCR cDNA molecules to be counted accurately. Specific primers in the conserved constant-segment region were used to synthesize first-strand cDNA for TCR alpha and beta chains. To control for contamination, every cDNA library was double barcoded, receiving both a SMART-Mk sample barcode and Illumina barcodes. TruSeq adapter sequences and Illumina sample barcodes were added in two successive PCR steps. TCR alpha and beta cDNA libraries were sequenced on the Illumina HiSeq platform with custom primers. As for the original processing: Raw reads were processed with MiGEC to extract unique molecular identifiers, and MiXCR was used to determine CDR3 positions. Recombination models were inferred per individual with the repgenHMM and IGoR tools using an EM algorithm. The analysis of shared clonotypes was done with the tcR package in R, with sharing normalized by the product of cloneset sizes. To study raw recombination free of thymic and clonal selection effects, out-of-frame nonproductive sequences were analyzed. TCRdb applied fastp at Q25 and MiXCR to the public reads, then kept only in-frame beta chains. Duplicate CDR3 protein sequences are folded into a single record with the most common DNA and genes. TCRdb, rather than the study authors, made the V and J calls. Across this sample there are around 530,000 distinct CDR3 sequences, with about 16% seen only once. The ten top clones hold around 0.4% of the sample.

Comments on this clonotype: No cognate antigen has been identified for it. No base qualities exist here, and no much larger clone lies one base off it.

Every donor in the study was a healthy Caucasian. Three pairs of female monozygotic twins, all aged roughly 18 to 30 years, made up the twin cohort. CD4+ and CD8+ T cell populations were isolated with positive isolation kits from Invitrogen. The germline V and J ends show losses of 6 bases and 4 bases respectively, and no gene match explains 8 bases of the junction. The CDR3 numbers 14 residues from cysteine through phenylalanine. Just CDR3 DNA is preserved here, 42 bases in frame from base 1. The germline V gene encodes CDR1 MNHNS and CDR2 SASEGT. The same sample was also used in a study of yellow fever vaccine responses in identical twins. The second study also describes: According to the authors, the vaccine-induced T cell response in identical twins seemed to be partly convergent and partly specific to each individual. In the study, vaccine-responding T cell clones were precisely tracked in identical twins.

The receptor chain draws on TRBV6-1 and TRBJ1-1; 7 bases in the middle match TRBD1. The specimen was CD4+ T cells sorted from blood. This TCR was sampled from a woman aged 18-29 years in good health. The CDR3 corresponds to CASRRRQGATEAFF. The sequenced DNA: TGTGCCAGCAGACGACGACAGGGAGCCACTGAAGCTTTCTTT.